This T cell receptor (beta chain) was profiled in a study of blood T cell repertoires in COVID-19. Across the study: Some COVID-19 samples were acute and others convalescent; all came from the United States, Italy and Spain.

V was clipped by 4 bases and J by 3 bases; unmatched bases: 6. Germline CDR1 reads SGDLS; CDR2 reads YYNGEE. CDR3 size: 15 residues. Repertoires were generated with immunoSEQ multiplex PCR, while TCRdb's copy carries only in-frame clones and drops some. The sample lists about 260,000 clones, approximately 90% occurring once. The sequenced sample was peripheral blood. The rearrangement uses TRBV9 and TRBJ1-1, with TRBD1 identical over 10 bases. The TCR originated in a woman between 50 and 59 years old who had recovered from COVID-19. The CDR3 DNA follows: TGTGCCAGCAGCTTGGCCGGGACAGGGGACACTGAAGCTTTCTTT. Translation: CASSLAGTGDTEAFF.